The rows below give T cell receptor beta chains drawn from one sample of a study of sequential checkpoint blockade in melanoma. Clones were sequenced by immunoSEQ multiplex PCR, and TCRdb holds only the in-frame ones, with some missing. The sample records just over 9,000 clones, 70% to 80% being singletons. Source: CD8+ T cells sorted from blood (inferred from file names), taken from a patient given nivolumab and ipilimumab in sequence. These receptors were collected from a human donor with melanoma. Each CDR3 is given with its conserved first and last residue. Each record gives: D gene, V gene, J gene, clone size, CDR3 length, CDR3 DNA, CDR3 protein. D genes are given only for firm matches. Clone size is given for some rows only: seen once, a few or many times, or a class if the clone is expanded.

-	TRBV2	TRBJ1-2	-	16	TGTGCCAGCAGTGAAGCGGGGGGACCGCTTAACTATGGCTACACCTTC	CASSEAGGPLNYGYTF
-	TRBV9	TRBJ1-2	once	14	TGTGCCAGCAGCCCCCGGGTCAGTAGCTATGGCTACACCTTC	CASSPRVSSYGYTF
TRBD1	TRBV10-3	TRBJ2-7	-	14	TGTGCCATCAGTGCAACAGGGGAAATCTACGAGCAGTACTTC	CAISATGEIYEQYF
TRBD1	TRBV4-3	TRBJ2-7	-	16	TGCGCCAGCAGCCAAGATGAGACGGGACAGCCCTACGAGCAGTACTTC	CASSQDETGQPYEQYF
-	TRBV19	TRBJ1-1	-	14	TGTGCCAGTAGTATCTCGCCGGTCGGGAGTGAAGCTTTCTTT	CASSISPVGSEAFF
TRBD2	TRBV4-2	TRBJ2-5	-	17	TGTGCCAGCAGCCAAGTATCGTCTAGCGGGGGACAAGAGACCCAGTACTTC	CASSQVSSSGGQETQYF
-	TRBV14	TRBJ1-5	-	12	TGTGCCAGCAATATTCGCAATCAGCCCCAGCATTTT	CASNIRNQPQHF
TRBD1	TRBV5-1	TRBJ2-7	-	16	TGCGCCAGCAGCTTAACCCGGGACAGGGAATTTGACGAGCAGTACTTC	CASSLTRDREFDEQYF
-	TRBV19	TRBJ1-6	-	15	TGTGCCAGTAGTACGGCGGGAATCTATAATTCACCCCTCCACTTT	CASSTAGIYNSPLHF
-	TRBV12-2	TRBJ1-2	once	16	TGTGCAAGTCGCCTACCCCGGGACAGGGGTCGGGATGGCTACACCTTC	CASRLPRDRGRDGYTF
-	TRBV7-9	TRBJ2-1	-	13	TGTGCCAGCAGCAAATCCGGGGACTATGAGCAGTTCTTC	CASSKSGDYEQFF
TRBD1	TRBV5-1	TRBJ1-3	few	15	TGCGCCAGCAGCTCCGGACAGGGGGCTGGAAACACCATATATTTT	CASSSGQGAGNTIYF
TRBD1	TRBV2	TRBJ2-7	-	13	TGTGCCAGCACCGGACAGGGGCTCTACGAGCAGTACTTC	CASTGQGLYEQYF
-	TRBV6-6	TRBJ1-2	-	16	TGTGCCAGCAGTTACTACTCGACAGGACCAAACTATGGCTACACCTTC	CASSYYSTGPNYGYTF
TRBD2	TRBV2	TRBJ2-1	-	15	TGTGCCAGCAGTGAAGCGACTAGCGGGACTAATGAGCAGTTCTTC	CASSEATSGTNEQFF
TRBD1	TRBV11-2	TRBJ2-5	-	13	TGTGCCAGCAGCTCGGACAGGGTTGAGACCCAGTACTTC	CASSSDRVETQYF
TRBD2	TRBV13	TRBJ2-3	-	14	TGTGCCAGCAGCTTAGGACTAGCGGGCGATACGCAGTATTTT	CASSLGLAGDTQYF
TRBD2	TRBV28	TRBJ2-1	few	15	TGTGCCAGCAGCTTGGGAGCGGGAGGTGGCGATGAGCAGTTCTTC	CASSLGAGGGDEQFF
-	TRBV27	TRBJ1-6	-	15	TGTGCCAGCAGATTAATTCGACGGGATAATTCACCCCTCCACTTT	CASRLIRRDNSPLHF
TRBD2	TRBV4-1	TRBJ2-7	-	13	TGCGCCAGCAGCCTTGGGACTAGCGACGAGCAGTACTTC	CASSLGTSDEQYF
TRBD1	TRBV4-1	TRBJ2-7	-	14	TGCGCCAGCAGCCACCCAGGACAGGGGTACGAGCAGTACTTC	CASSHPGQGYEQYF
TRBD1	TRBV19	TRBJ1-2	few	15	TGTGCCAGTAACTATGGGCCGACAGGGAACTATGGCTACACCTTC	CASNYGPTGNYGYTF
TRBD1	TRBV19	TRBJ2-5	-	15	TGTGCCAGTAGTATAGACGGGACAGTAAGAGAGACCCAGTACTTC	CASSIDGTVRETQYF
-	TRBV7-8	TRBJ1-1	-	15	TGTGCCAGCAGCTCCCCGGGGGGCGCGTACACTGAAGCTTTCTTT	CASSSPGGAYTEAFF
-	TRBV4-2	TRBJ2-1	-	15	TGTGCCAGCAGCCAAGATCCAGGATCCTACAATGAGCAGTTCTTC	CASSQDPGSYNEQFF
TRBD1	TRBV7-8	TRBJ1-6	-	16	TGTGCCAGCAGCTACCTATTTCCAGGGGGAAATTCACCCCTCCACTTT	CASSYLFPGGNSPLHF